Detailed here is one TCR beta chain. With V trimmed by 2 bases and J by 4 bases, 5 bases remained unmatched. The CDR3 extends over 16 amino acids. Germline-derived CDR1 and CDR2 are LGHNA and YNFKEQ. The data derive from a study of T cells in Graves' hyperthyroidism and ophthalmopathy. The investigators amplified TCR beta CDR3 regions from RNA transcripts. RT-PCR in the first round (using the HTBI primer set) targeted the TCR CDR3. TCRdb reprocessed the multiplex PCR reads with MiXCR, giving one entry per CDR3 protein. The table lists 400,000 to 500,000 distinct CDR3 sequences, about an eighth of them singletons.

The rearrangement uses TRBV4-2 and TRBJ2-1, with TRBD1 matching 10 bases. Sequencing used blood. The receptor's source is a woman between 18 and 29 years old with Graves' hyperthyroidism. The CDR3 DNA reads as TGTGCCAGCAGCCAACAACCGGGACAGGGGTACAATGAGCAGTTCTTC. Protein product: CASSQQPGQGYNEQFF.